The 22 T cell receptor beta chains in this list originate from one sample, sequenced in a study of neoadjuvant anti-PD-1 for oral cavity cancer. Sequenced by immunoSEQ multiplex PCR; TCRdb stores in-frame clones only, minus some. Of around 34,000 clones in the sample, around 87% were seen once. Sequencing was performed on PBMCs, taken before nivolumab (anti-PD-1) treatment. Receptors originate from a person between 40 and 85 years old with oral cavity squamous cell carcinoma.

The chain carries TRBV19 and TRBJ1-6; D uncertain. This CDR3 comprises 14 residues. The germline CDR1 and CDR2 sequences are LNHDA and SQIVND (reference sequence). V was clipped by 6 bases and J by 6 bases, with 12 bases between them. The CDR3 protein is CASSLQFGNSPLHF. Written as DNA, the CDR3 is TGTGCCAGTAGCCTTCAATTTGGTAATTCACCCCTCCACTTT.

The genes are TRBV19 and TRBJ1-5; TRBD1 matches at 10 bases. CDR1 and CDR2 (germline): LNHDA, SQIVND (reference sequence). Trimming cost V 4 bases and J 2 bases; bases outside gene matches: 5. This CDR3 is 16 amino acids long. The CDR3, as DNA: TGTGCCAGTAGTACCAGGACAGGGGGTCGCAATCAGCCCCAGCATTTT. Its translation is CASSTRTGGRNQPQHF.

This clone has only one observation. As DNA, the CDR3 is TGCGCCAGCAGCTTACCGGGACAACCGAACACTGAAGCTTTCTTT. Its translation: CASSLPGQPNTEAFF. The chain carries TRBV5-1 and TRBJ1-1, with D maybe TRBD1 (6 bases). V lost 2 bases and J lost 1, with 12 bases in between. The CDR3 has 15 amino acids. The germline CDR1 and CDR2 sequences are SGHRS and YFSETQ.

The chain combines TRBV19 with TRBJ1-5; D is perhaps TRBD1 (6 bases). Germline loops: CDR1 LNHDA, CDR2 SQIVND (reference sequence). CDR3 size: 13 residues. Trimming pared 6 bases from V and 5 bases from J, leaving 11 bases between. CDR3 protein: CASSTYRDQPQHF. For the CDR3, the DNA is TGTGCCAGTAGCACTTACAGGGATCAGCCCCAGCATTTT.

The chain employs TRBV10-3 and TRBJ2-2; maybe TRBD1 (6 bases). The CDR3 length is 15 residues. CDR1 and CDR2 from the germline V gene are ENHRY and SYGVKD. V dropped 5 bases and J dropped 4 bases, with 14 bases sitting between them. The CDR3 coding sequence is TGTGCCATCAGTCCCCGGGACACCTCCACCGGGGAGCTGTTTTTT. Protein sequence: CAISPRDTSTGELFF.

This clone showed up just a few times. The chain couples TRBV13 to TRBJ2-1; 7 bases line up with TRBD2. With V trimmed by 5 bases and J by 4 bases, 8 bases remained unmatched. The CDR3 is made up of 15 amino acids. Germline V lookup: CDR1 PRHDT, CDR2 FYEKMQ (reference sequence). The CDR3 DNA reads as TGTGCCAGCAGCCCCCATCGAGCGGGGTACAATGAGCAGTTCTTC. Its protein is CASSPHRAGYNEQFF.

The chain couples TRBV4-3 to TRBJ1-4, with D unresolved. There are 14 residues in the CDR3. The V end lost 1 base, the J end lost 3 bases, and 6 bases lay between the germline ends. Germline-derived CDR1 and CDR2 are LGHNA and YSLEER. CDR3 sequence (DNA): TGCGCCAGCAGCCAAGGGGAATCTAATGAAAAACTGTTTTTT. This gives the protein CASSQGESNEKLFF.

This clone came up once. The V call is TRBV10-3, the J call TRBJ1-5; 8 bases are shared with TRBD1. Germline V gene data show CDR1 as ENHRY and CDR2 as SYGVKD. This CDR3 comprises 14 residues. V shed 3 bases, J shed 6 bases, and the junction held 4 bases outside the gene matches. The CDR3 region is CAISDDRGGQPQHF. In DNA, the CDR3 is TGTGCCATCAGTGACGACAGGGGCGGTCAGCCCCAGCATTTT.

In nucleotides, the CDR3 is TGTGCCAGCAGTCTCGAAGTTGAGAACCGGAGGGGCCACGAGCAGTACTTC. It translates to CASSLEVENRRGHEQYF. V and J are TRBV7-6 and TRBJ2-7, with D perhaps TRBD2 (6 bases). Germline V gene data show CDR1 as SGHVS and CDR2 as FNYEAQ. The CDR3 runs to 17 residues. The V end was cut by 6 bases, the J end by 5 bases, with 26 bases between.

V and J are TRBV6-6 and TRBJ1-6; TRBD1 matches 8 bases. V gave up 5 bases and J gave up 5 bases; unmatched junction bases: 2. The germline V gene has CDR1 MNHNY and CDR2 SVGAGI (reference sequence). CDR3 length equals 14 residues. CDR3 loop: CASSMGQDNSPLHF. CDR3 in DNA: TGTGCCAGCAGTATGGGACAGGATAATTCACCCCTCCACTTT.

The chain uses TRBV27 and TRBJ2-1; weak D call: TRBD2 (6 bases). Trimming stripped 5 bases from V and 8 bases from J, with 19 bases between. The V gene's germline CDR1 is MNHEY and CDR2 SMNVEV (reference sequence). The CDR3 sequence is 15 residues long. In nucleotides, the CDR3 is TGTGCCAGCAGTGAGACTAGGATGGTTTCCTATGAGCAGTTCTTC. This encodes CASSETRMVSYEQFF.

V is TRBV30 and J is TRBJ1-4; D is perhaps TRBD1 (5 bases). The CDR3 is 14 amino acids. The germline V gene has CDR1 GTSNPN and CDR2 SVGIG (reference sequence). Trimming stripped 0 bases from V and 5 bases from J, with 10 bases between. The CDR3 loop is CAWSVGTTNEKLFF. For the CDR3, the DNA is TGTGCCTGGAGTGTCGGGACCACAAATGAAAAACTGTTTTTT.

CDR3 nucleotide sequence: TGTGCCAGCAGTTACGGGGCAGGTTCCAACTATGGCTACACCTTC. Its protein is CASSYGAGSNYGYTF. The chain has TRBV6-5 and TRBJ1-2, with a possible D match to TRBD1 (5 bases). The CDR3 sequence is 15 residues long. Germline values: CDR1 MNHEY, CDR2 SVGAGI. Trimming removed 2 bases from V and 2 bases from J, with 12 bases in between.

This rearrangement joins TRBV10-2 to TRBJ2-5; a possible D gene is TRBD1 (6 bases). The V end lost 3 bases, the J end lost 6 bases, and 11 bases lay between the germline ends. The CDR3 runs 13 residues. Germline V gene data show CDR1 as WSHSY and CDR2 as SAAADI. CDR3 bases: TGCGCCAGCAGTGAAATGGGGGCCCAGACCCAGTACTTC. Residues: CASSEMGAQTQYF.

The chain links TRBV7-6 to TRBJ1-2, with D hard to call. Between the trimmed V and J ends, which lost 7 bases and 3 bases, there was a span of 15 bases. Germline V CDR1 and CDR2: SGHVS, FNYEAQ. This CDR3 region has 14 residues. CDR3 DNA: TGTGCCAGCACCCGAACGGCAGAAGACTATGGCTACACCTTC. Protein: CASTRTAEDYGYTF.

The rearrangement joins TRBV4-3 to TRBJ1-6, with D possibly being TRBD1 (5 bases). Germline V gene lookup returns CDR1 LGHNA and CDR2 YSLEER. The V end lost 0 bases, the J end lost 4 bases, and 13 bases lay between the germline ends. The CDR3 has 17 residues. This CDR3 reads CASSQDWDQVYNSPLHF. The CDR3 nucleotides are TGCGCCAGCAGCCAAGATTGGGACCAAGTTTATAATTCACCCCTCCACTTT.

The chain employs TRBV27 and TRBJ1-6; D is unresolved. V lost 3 bases, J lost 7 bases, and 7 bases lay in between. CDR3 length equals 13 residues. Germline-derived CDR1 and CDR2 are MNHEY and SMNVEV (reference sequence). CDR3 amino acids: CASSFYKNSPLHF. DNA for the CDR3: TGTGCCAGCAGTTTTTACAAGAATTCACCCCTCCACTTT.

This clone was seen a few times. The rearrangement uses TRBV6-1 and TRBJ1-6; TRBD1 agrees at 8 bases. Germline V gives CDR1 MNHNS, CDR2 SASEGT. This CDR3 comprises 14 residues. With 10 bases clipped from V and 5 bases from J, the junction kept 7 bases outside the gene matches. The CDR3 region is CAITSTGDNSPLHF. The CDR3 nucleotides read TGTGCCATAACCTCGACAGGGGATAATTCACCCCTCCACTTT.

This clone has only one observation. This rearrangement joins TRBV6-5 to TRBJ2-7; TRBD1 agrees at 8 bases. V shed 6 bases and J 5 bases; nucleotides not matched to a gene: 9. The CDR3 is made up of 14 amino acids. CDR1 MNHEY and CDR2 SVGAGI come from the germline V gene. The CDR3 reads CASSHQGTGHEQYF. The DNA of the CDR3 is TGTGCCAGCAGCCATCAAGGGACAGGTCACGAGCAGTACTTC.

The J gene is TRBJ1-2, the V gene TRBV11-2; the match to TRBD1 covers 11 bases. Germline values: CDR1 SGHAT, CDR2 FQNNGV. This CDR3 has 15 residues. J lost 4 bases, V lost 5 bases, and 6 bases had no gene match. CDR3 nucleotides: TGTGCCAGCAGCCTCGGGACAGGGGGACTCTATGGCTACACCTTC. Protein sequence: CASSLGTGGLYGYTF.

The CDR3 region has the DNA TGTGCCAGCAGTGCGAACGTCATGGGGCAGGAGACCCAGTACTTC. Its protein product is CASSANVMGQETQYF. The chain uses TRBV6-1 and TRBJ2-5; possibly TRBD1 for D (5 bases). In germline, CDR1 is MNHNS, CDR2 SASEGT. The CDR3 contains 15 residues. The V end lost 4 bases, the J end lost 5 bases, and 17 bases lay between the germline ends.

The rearrangement uses TRBV2 and TRBJ2-7, with 7 bases that match TRBD1. CDR3 length: 15 residues. V shed 2 bases and J 0 bases; nucleotides not matched to a gene: 4. Germline V gene lookup returns CDR1 SNHLY and CDR2 FYNNEI. CDR3 region: CASSERTGASYEQYF. CDR3 DNA: TGTGCCAGCAGTGAACGTACAGGGGCCTCCTACGAGCAGTACTTC. The full variable domain, its missing parts supplied by reference TRBV2 and TRBJ2-7, is EPEVTQTPSHQVTQMGQEVILRCVPISNHLYFYWYRQILGQKVEFLVSFYNNEISEKSEIFDDQFSVERPDGSNFTLKIRSTKLEDSAMYFCASSERTGASYEQYFGPGTRLTVT.